This T cell receptor (beta chain) was captured by sequencing in a study of blood T cell repertoires in COVID-19. In the study overall: Sites in the United States, Italy and Spain provided acute and convalescent COVID-19 samples. T cells, B-cell-depleted T cells, or PBMCs supplied cDNA or gDNA.

CDR1 is MNHEY, CDR2 SVGAGI, per germline. This CDR3 spans 13 amino acids. After removal of 8 bases from V and 7 bases from J, the junction contained 9 bases not matched to a gene. In the original processing: The authors estimated nucleated cell counts from reference gene primer amplification. Repertoires were generated with immunoSEQ multiplex PCR, while TCRdb's copy carries only in-frame clones and drops some. That table gives V, J and clone size, and the DNA gave D and trimming. The sample has around 300,000 clones; approximately 92% are singletons. Sequenced material: peripheral blood. This TCR was sampled from a woman aged 25 to 45 with COVID-19, enrolled during active disease. The V and J genes are TRBV6-5 and TRBJ2-7; 9 bases are shared with TRBD1. In DNA form, the CDR3 reads TGTGCCAGCCAGCAACAGGGGGCGGGGGAGCAGTACTTC. Translated: CASQQQGAGEQYF.